What follows is one T cell receptor beta chain and its context. Its binding antigen is unknown. Per-base qualities were not stored, and no clone one base away is much larger. This entry is derived from a study of esophageal squamous cell carcinoma under preoperative chemotherapy (dated by TCRdb to the late 2010s). Concerning the study at large: Both tumor-infiltrating lymphocytes and peripheral blood T cells had their TCR repertoires profiled in the study. The effects of paclitaxel-nedaplatin chemotherapy on T-cell receptor repertoires in patients with esophageal squamous cell carcinoma were assessed. Repertoires from samples taken before paclitaxel-nedaplatin therapy were compared with repertoires from samples taken after paclitaxel-nedaplatin therapy. Four or five patients with primary esophageal squamous cell carcinoma made up the cohort. Findings and caveats that apply to the study as a whole: The analysis included only four or five patients with esophageal squamous cell carcinoma, making the cohort small. Immediate and substantial changes in clonotype frequency were induced by paclitaxel-nedaplatin therapy, and contraction rather than amplification was more likely to be observed among abundant clones. Post-treatment tumor-infiltrating lymphocytes appeared partly derived from peripheral T cells migrating into the tumor, not solely from local clonal changes. A significant increase in TCR diversity was observed in peripheral T cells after chemotherapy, whereas no such increase was observed in tumor-infiltrating lymphocytes.

The library relied on PCR. These reads were obtained on a HiSeq X Ten. TCR repertoires were characterized by high-throughput sequencing. TCRdb cleaned the public reads at Q25 with fastp, built clones with MiXCR and kept in-frame beta chains. Every CDR3 protein is listed once, alongside the most common genes and DNA of its rows. For this sample there are 1,000 to 1,500 distinct CDR3 sequences; less than 35% appear just once. The leading ten clones occupy about 26% of the sample. Per the publication, the time point label means: after preoperative PTX-NDP chemotherapy. Paclitaxel-nedaplatin was administered to patients as preoperative chemotherapy before surgery. This TCR derives from a human donor with esophageal squamous cell carcinoma. The donor label of this sample is uncertain. This material was collected from a patient given preoperative chemotherapy.

CDR3 reads: CASVMGAGSSYEQYF. The bases read TGTGCCAGCGTTATGGGGGCGGGGTCTTCCTACGAGCAGTACTTC. The sequence links TRBV28 to TRBJ2-7; the D gene could be either TRBD1 or TRBD2, each agreeing at 6 bases. Its CDR3 holds 15 amino acids, cysteine through phenylalanine. Only the CDR3 portion is preserved as DNA: 45 bases, with reading frame beginning at the first base. Per the germline V gene, MDHEN is the CDR1 and SYDVKM is the CDR2. V gives up 8 bases and J gives up 1 base, and the segment between their germline ends measures 18 bases.